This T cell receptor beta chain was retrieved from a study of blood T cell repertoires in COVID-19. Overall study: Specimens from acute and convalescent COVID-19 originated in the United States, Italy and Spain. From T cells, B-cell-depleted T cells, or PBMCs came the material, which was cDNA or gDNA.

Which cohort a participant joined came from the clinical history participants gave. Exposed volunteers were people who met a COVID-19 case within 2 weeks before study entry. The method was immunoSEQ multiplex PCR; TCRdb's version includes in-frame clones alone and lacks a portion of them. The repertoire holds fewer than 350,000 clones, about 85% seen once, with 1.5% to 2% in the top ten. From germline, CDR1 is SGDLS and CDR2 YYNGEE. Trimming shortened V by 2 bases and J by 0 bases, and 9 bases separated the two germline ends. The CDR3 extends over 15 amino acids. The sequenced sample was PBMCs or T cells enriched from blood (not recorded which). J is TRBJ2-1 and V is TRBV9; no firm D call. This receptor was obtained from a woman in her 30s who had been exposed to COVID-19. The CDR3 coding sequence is TGTGCCAGCAGCGTGGAGACGGGCTCCTACAATGAGCAGTTCTTC. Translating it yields CASSVETGSYNEQFF.